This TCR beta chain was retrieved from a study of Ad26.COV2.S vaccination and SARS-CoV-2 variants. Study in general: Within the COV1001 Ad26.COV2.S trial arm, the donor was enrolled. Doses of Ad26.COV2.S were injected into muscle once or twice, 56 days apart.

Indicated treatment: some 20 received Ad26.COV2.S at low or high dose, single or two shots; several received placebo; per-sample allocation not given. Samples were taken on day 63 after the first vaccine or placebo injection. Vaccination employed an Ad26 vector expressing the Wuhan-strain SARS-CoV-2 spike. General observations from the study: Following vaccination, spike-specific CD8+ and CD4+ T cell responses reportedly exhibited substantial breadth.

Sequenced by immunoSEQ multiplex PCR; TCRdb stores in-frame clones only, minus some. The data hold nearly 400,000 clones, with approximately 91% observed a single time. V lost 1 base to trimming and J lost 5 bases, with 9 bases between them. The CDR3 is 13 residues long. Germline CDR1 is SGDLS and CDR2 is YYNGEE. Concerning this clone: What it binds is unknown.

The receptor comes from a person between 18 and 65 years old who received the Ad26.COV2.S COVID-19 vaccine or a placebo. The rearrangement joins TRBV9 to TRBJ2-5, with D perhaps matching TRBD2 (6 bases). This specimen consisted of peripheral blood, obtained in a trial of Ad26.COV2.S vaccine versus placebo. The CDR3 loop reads CASSVWGGETQYF. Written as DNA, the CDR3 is TGTGCCAGCAGCGTATGGGGAGGCGAGACCCAGTACTTC.